The following is a T cell receptor (beta chain) sequence with its context. Its antigen is still unknown. CDR1 and CDR2 (germline): SNHLY, FYNNEI. Trimming removed 4 bases from V and 2 bases from J; junction bases left unmatched: 9. The CDR3 totals 16 residues. The TCRbeta library was prepared with unique molecular identifiers. A single record per CDR3 protein comes from TCRdb applying MiXCR to the PCR reads. The sample has a few hundred thousand distinct CDR3 sequences, 7.5% to 9% seen once. This record belongs to a study of T-cell reconstitution after alpha-beta-depleted transplantation in children. Study results and limitations: T-cell numbers and diversity, one year after transplant, stemmed largely from T cells that were newly produced.

The sequenced sample was peripheral blood, obtained 360 days after TCRalphabeta/CD19-depleted stem cell transplant. The clonotype comes from a female patient aged 2-10 years who had a stem cell transplant for Fanconi anemia, so the T cells may come from the graft donor. The J gene is TRBJ2-5, the V gene TRBV2, with 8 bases identical to TRBD1. Here the CDR3 DNA reads TGTGCCAGCAGTGCGCGCCGAGGACAGGGTCAAGAGACCCAGTACTTC. Translation: CASSARRGQGQETQYF.